One sample yielded the 10 T cell receptor beta chains listed below, sequenced in a study of T cells in Graves' hyperthyroidism and ophthalmopathy. RNA transcripts served as the template for amplifying TCR beta CDR3 regions. The HTBI primer set served for first-round RT-PCR of the TCR CDR3. In TCRdb, the multiplex PCR reads were re-called with MiXCR into one record per CDR3 protein. Altogether about 290,000 distinct CDR3 sequences are present, 13% being singletons, with the ten largest covering almost 8%. The sequenced sample consisted of blood. The receptor set was obtained from a woman under 40 with Graves' hyperthyroidism that later progressed to Graves' ophthalmopathy.

In nucleotides, the CDR3 is TGTGCCAGCAGCCAAGATACCCCCCGATGGCAACCCTACGAGCAGTACTTC. This gives the protein CASSQDTPRWQPYEQYF. This sequence joins TRBV4-2 and TRBJ2-7; no firm D call. The CDR3 is 17 amino acids. Germline values: CDR1 LGHNA, CDR2 YNFKEQ. The V end lost 0 bases, the J end lost 2 bases, and 17 bases lay between the germline ends.

This clonotype has a count of ten or more. The chain recombines TRBV7-6 with TRBJ2-7; D is ambiguous. CDR3 size: 13 residues. Trimming removed 3 bases from V and 2 bases from J, with 8 bases in between. Germline V gene sequence: CDR1 SGHVS, CDR2 FNYEAQ. CDR3 DNA sequence: TGTGCCAGCAGCTTCTCCGGCACCTACGAGCAGTACTTC. This encodes CASSFSGTYEQYF.

This clonotype has a count of ten or more. The V and J genes are TRBV28 and TRBJ2-7, with D perhaps matching TRBD1 (6 bases). From germline, CDR1 is MDHEN and CDR2 SYDVKM. The CDR3 covers 14 residues. Trimming cost V 10 bases and J 2 bases, with 18 bases left between them. This chain's CDR3 is CAITPGQPPYEQYF. The CDR3 bases are TGTGCCATTACACCGGGACAACCGCCCTACGAGCAGTACTTC.

This chain connects TRBV20-1 to TRBJ2-7; possible D gene TRBD1, 6 bases. From germline, CDR1 is DFQATT and CDR2 SNEGSKA (reference sequence). Trimming removed 6 bases from V and 5 bases from J, with 20 bases in between. The CDR3 is 14 residues long. The CDR3 DNA reads TGCAGTGCCTCCCCAGGGGACAAACCCAACGAGCAGTACTTC. Its translation: CSASPGDKPNEQYF.

This clonotype showed up many times. The chain carries TRBV5-1 and TRBJ2-7, with 9 bases that match TRBD1. Trimming removed 0 bases from V and 4 bases from J; junction bases left unmatched: 5. CDR1 is SGHRS, CDR2 YFSETQ, per germline. CDR3 size: 15 residues. The CDR3: CASSLVPGQGYEQYF. Here the CDR3 DNA reads TGCGCCAGCAGCTTGGTCCCGGGACAGGGTTACGAGCAGTACTTC.

Ten or more counts support this clonotype. Relative to the germline gene, one junction end is altered; a read error may explain this. The chain links TRBV19 to TRBJ2-5; TRBD2 matches at 12 bases. The CDR3 runs to 15 residues. The V gene's germline CDR1 is LNHDA and CDR2 SQIVND (reference sequence). CDR3: CASSNGLAGREAQYF. Written as DNA, the CDR3 is TGTGCCAGTAGTAATGGACTAGCGGGAAGAGAGGCCCAGTACTTC.

This clonotype occurred a few times. J is TRBJ1-6 and V is TRBV7-9; D possibly corresponds to TRBD1 (6 bases). Germline loops: CDR1 SEHNR, CDR2 FQNEAQ (reference sequence). V lost 5 bases and J 5 bases, leaving 13 bases between the germline ends. This CDR3 has 15 amino acids. CDR3 residues: CASSTTGKDNSPLHF. CDR3 bases: TGTGCCAGCAGCACCACAGGGAAGGATAATTCACCCCTCCACTTT.

This clonotype was counted ten times or more. The chain couples TRBV30 to TRBJ1-1, with D uncertain. In germline, CDR1 is GTSNPN, CDR2 SVGIG (reference sequence). This CDR3 comprises 10 residues. V lost 5 bases to trimming and J lost 8 bases, with 9 bases between them. This chain's CDR3 is CAWFGREAFF. In DNA, the CDR3 is TGTGCCTGGTTTGGGCGGGAAGCTTTCTTT.

The V and J genes are TRBV28 and TRBJ2-2; the D gene could be TRBD1 or TRBD2 (7 bases each). Trimming took off 6 bases at V and 6 bases at J, with 17 bases between the two ends. Per germline, CDR1 MDHEN and CDR2 SYDVKM. This CDR3 has 15 amino acids. CDR3 protein: CASSGSGGQAGELFF. In DNA, the CDR3 is TGTGCCAGCAGCGGCTCGGGAGGACAGGCCGGGGAGCTGTTTTTT.

The table lists this clonotype with many counts. This rearrangement joins TRBV2 to TRBJ2-7; 9 bases match TRBD2. Germline CDR1 reads SNHLY; CDR2 reads FYNNEI. Losses at the gene ends were 3 bases for V and 5 bases for J; bases not matched to a gene: 11. The CDR3 extends over 16 amino acids. The CDR3 protein is CASSDVAGVPKDEQYF. The CDR3 nucleotides read TGTGCCAGCAGTGATGTAGCGGGAGTGCCCAAGGACGAGCAGTACTTC.